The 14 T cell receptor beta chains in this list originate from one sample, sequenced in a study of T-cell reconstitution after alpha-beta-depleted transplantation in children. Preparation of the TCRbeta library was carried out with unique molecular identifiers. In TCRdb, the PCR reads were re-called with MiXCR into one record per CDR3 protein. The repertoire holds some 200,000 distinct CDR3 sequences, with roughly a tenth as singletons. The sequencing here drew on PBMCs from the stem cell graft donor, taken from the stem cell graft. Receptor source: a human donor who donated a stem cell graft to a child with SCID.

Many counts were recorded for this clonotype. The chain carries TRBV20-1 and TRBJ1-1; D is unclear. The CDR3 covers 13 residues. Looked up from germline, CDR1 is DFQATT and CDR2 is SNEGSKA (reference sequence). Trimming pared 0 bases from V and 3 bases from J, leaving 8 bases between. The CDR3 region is CSARDDTYTEAFF. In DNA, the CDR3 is TGCAGTGCTAGAGACGACACTTACACTGAAGCTTTCTTT.

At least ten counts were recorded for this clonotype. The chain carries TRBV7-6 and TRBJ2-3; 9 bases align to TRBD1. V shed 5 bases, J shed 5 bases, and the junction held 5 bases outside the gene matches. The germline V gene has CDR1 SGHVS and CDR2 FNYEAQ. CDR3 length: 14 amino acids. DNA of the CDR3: TGTGCCAGCAGCCGGGGACAGGGTATAGATACGCAGTATTTT. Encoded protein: CASSRGQGIDTQYF. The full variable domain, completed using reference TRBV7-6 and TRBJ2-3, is GAGVSQSPRYKVTKRGQDVALRCDPISGHVSLYWYRQALGQGPEFLTYFNYEAQQDKSGLPNDRFSAERPEGSISTLTIQRTEQRDSAMYRCASSRGQGIDTQYFGPGTRLTVL.

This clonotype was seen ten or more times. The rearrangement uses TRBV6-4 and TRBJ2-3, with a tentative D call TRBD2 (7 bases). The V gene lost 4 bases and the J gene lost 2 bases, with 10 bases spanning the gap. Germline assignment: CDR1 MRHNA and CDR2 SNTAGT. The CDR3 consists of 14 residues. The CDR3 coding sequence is TGTGCCAGCAGTGCGGGGGGCCACACAGATACGCAGTATTTT. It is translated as CASSAGGHTDTQYF.

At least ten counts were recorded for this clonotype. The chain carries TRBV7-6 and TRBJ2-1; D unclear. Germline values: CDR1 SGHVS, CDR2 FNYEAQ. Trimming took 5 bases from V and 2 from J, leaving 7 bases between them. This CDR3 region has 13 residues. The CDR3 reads CASSQYPYNEQFF. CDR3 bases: TGTGCCAGCAGCCAATATCCCTACAATGAGCAGTTCTTC.

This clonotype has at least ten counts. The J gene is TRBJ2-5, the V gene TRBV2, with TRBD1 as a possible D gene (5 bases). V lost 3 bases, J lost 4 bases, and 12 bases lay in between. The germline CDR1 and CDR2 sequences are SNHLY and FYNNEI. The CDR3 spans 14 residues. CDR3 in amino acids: CASSDTRVGETQYF. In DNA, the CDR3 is TGTGCCAGCAGTGATACCAGGGTTGGAGAGACCCAGTACTTC.

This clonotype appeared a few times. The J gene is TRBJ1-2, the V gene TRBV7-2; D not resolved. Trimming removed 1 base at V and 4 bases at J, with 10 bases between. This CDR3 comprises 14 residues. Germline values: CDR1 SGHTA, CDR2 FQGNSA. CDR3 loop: CASSLDLAVYGYTF. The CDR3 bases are TGTGCCAGCAGCTTAGATCTCGCGGTCTATGGCTACACCTTC.

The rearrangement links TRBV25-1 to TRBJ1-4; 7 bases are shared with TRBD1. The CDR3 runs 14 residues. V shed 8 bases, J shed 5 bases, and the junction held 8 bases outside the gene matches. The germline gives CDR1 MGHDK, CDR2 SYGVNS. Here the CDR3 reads CASSRQGLNEKLFF. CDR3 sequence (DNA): TGTGCCAGCTCCAGACAGGGCTTAAATGAAAAACTGTTTTTT.

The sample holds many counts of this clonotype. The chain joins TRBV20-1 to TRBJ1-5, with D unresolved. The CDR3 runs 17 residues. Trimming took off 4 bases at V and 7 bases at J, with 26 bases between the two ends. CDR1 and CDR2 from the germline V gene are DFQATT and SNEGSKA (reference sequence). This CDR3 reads CSATQEVVSEVGQPQHF. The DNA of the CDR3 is TGCAGTGCTACTCAAGAGGTGGTAAGCGAGGTAGGCCAGCCCCAGCATTTT.

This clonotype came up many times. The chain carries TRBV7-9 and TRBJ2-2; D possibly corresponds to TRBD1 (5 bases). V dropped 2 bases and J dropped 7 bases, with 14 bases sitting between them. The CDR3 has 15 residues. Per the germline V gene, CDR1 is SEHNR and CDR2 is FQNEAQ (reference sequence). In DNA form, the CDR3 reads TGTGCCAGCAGCTTACCCAGGGTTGTGAACGGGGAGCTGTTTTTT. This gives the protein CASSLPRVVNGELFF.

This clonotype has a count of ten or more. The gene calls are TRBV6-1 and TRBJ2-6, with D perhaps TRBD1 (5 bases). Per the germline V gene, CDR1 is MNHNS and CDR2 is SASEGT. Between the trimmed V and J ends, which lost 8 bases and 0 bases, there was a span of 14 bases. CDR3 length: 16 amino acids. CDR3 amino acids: CASEGQKYSGANVLTF. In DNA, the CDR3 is TGTGCCAGCGAAGGACAAAAATACTCTGGGGCCAACGTCCTGACTTTC.

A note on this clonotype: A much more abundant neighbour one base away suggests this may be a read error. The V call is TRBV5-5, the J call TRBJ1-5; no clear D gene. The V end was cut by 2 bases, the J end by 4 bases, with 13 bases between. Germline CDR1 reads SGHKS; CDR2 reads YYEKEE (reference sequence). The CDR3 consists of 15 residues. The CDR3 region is CASSFGPNRNQPQHF. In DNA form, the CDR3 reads TGTGCCAGCAGCTTCGGCCCGAATAGGAATCAGCCCCAGCATTTT.

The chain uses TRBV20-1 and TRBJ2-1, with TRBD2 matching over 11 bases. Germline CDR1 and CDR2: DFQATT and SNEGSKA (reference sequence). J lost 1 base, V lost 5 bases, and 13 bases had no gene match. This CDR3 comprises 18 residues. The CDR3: CSALYSGGAWGSYNEQFF. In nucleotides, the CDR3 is TGCAGTGCTCTCTATAGCGGGGGGGCATGGGGGTCCTACAATGAGCAGTTCTTC.

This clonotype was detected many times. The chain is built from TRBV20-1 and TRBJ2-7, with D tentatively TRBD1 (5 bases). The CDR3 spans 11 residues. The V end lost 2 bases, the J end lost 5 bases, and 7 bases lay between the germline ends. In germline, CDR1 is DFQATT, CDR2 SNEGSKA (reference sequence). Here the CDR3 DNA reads TGCAGTGCTAGAAGGGGCGACGAGCAGTACTTC. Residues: CSARRGDEQYF.

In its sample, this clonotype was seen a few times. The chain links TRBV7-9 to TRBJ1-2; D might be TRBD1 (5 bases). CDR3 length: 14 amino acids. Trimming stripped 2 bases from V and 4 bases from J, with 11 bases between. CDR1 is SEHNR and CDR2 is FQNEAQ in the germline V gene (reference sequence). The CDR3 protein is CASSLQGAGYGYTF. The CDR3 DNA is TGTGCCAGCAGCTTACAGGGAGCGGGCTATGGCTACACCTTC.